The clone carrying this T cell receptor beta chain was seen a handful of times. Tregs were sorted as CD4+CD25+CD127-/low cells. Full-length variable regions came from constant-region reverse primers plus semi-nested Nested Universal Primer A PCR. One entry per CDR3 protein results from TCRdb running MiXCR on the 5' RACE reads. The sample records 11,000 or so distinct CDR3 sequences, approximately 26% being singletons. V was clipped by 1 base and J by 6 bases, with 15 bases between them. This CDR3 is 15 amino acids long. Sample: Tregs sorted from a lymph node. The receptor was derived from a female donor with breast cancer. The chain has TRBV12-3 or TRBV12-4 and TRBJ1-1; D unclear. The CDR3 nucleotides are TGTGCCAGCAGTTTAGTCGGTTTGGGAACGTCTGAAGCTTTCTTT. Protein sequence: CASSLVGLGTSEAFF.